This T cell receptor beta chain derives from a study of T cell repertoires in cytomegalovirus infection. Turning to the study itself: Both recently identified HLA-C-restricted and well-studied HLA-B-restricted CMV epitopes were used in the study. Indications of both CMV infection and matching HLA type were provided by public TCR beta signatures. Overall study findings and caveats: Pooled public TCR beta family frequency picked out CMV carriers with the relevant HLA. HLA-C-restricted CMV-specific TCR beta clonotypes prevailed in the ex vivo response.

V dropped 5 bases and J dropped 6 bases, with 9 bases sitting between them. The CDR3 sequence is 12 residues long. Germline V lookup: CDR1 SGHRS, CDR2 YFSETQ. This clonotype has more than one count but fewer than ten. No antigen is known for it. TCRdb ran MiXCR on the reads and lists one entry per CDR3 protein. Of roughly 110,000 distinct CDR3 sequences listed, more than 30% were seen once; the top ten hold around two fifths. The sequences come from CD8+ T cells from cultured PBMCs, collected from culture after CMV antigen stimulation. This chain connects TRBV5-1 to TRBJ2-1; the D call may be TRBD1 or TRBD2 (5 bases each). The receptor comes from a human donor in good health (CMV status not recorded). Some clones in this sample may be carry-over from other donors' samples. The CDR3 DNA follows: TGCGCCAGCAGGCCTGGGGGCAATGAGCAGTTCTTC. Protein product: CASRPGGNEQFF.